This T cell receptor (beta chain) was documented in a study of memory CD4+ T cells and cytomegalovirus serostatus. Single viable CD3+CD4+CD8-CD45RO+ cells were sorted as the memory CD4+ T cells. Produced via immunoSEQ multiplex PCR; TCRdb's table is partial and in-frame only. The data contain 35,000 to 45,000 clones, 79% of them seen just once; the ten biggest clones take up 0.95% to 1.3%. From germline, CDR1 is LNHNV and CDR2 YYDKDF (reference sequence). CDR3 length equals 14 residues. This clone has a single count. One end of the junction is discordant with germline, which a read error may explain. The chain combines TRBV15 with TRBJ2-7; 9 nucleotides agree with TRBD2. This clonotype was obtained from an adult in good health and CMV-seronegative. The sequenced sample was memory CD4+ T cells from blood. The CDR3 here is CATSRGGLAGQQYF. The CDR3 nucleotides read TGTGCCACCAGTAGAGGGGGGCTAGCGGGACAGCAGTACTTC.